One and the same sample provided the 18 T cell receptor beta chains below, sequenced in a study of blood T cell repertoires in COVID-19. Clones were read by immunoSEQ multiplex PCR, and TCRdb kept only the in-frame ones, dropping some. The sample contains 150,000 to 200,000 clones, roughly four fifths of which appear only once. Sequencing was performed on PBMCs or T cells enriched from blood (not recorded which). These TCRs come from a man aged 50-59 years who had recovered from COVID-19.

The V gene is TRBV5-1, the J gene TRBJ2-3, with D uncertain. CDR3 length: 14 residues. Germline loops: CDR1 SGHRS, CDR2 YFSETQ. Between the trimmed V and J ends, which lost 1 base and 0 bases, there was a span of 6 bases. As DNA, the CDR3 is TGCGCCAGCAGCTTGTTGGCCAGCACAGATACGCAGTATTTT. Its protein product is CASSLLASTDTQYF.

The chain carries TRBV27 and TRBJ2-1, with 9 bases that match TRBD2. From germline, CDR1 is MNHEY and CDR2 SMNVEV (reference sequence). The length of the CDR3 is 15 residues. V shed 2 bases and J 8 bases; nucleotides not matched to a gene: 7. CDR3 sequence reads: CASSLLSGRSHEQFF. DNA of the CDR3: TGTGCCAGCAGTTTACTTAGCGGGAGAAGCCATGAGCAGTTCTTC.

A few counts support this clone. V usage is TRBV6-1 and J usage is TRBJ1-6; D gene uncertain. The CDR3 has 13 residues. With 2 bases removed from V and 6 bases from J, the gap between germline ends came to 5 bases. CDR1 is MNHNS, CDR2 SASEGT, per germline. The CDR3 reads CASSESSNSPLHF. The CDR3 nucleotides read TGTGCCAGCAGTGAATCCAGTAATTCACCCCTCCACTTT.

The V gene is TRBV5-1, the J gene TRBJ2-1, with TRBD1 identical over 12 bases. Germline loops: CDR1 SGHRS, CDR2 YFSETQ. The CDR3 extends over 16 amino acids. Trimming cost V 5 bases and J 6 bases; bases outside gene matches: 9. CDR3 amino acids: CASSLGDRGPGNEQFF. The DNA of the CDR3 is TGCGCCAGCAGTCTCGGGGACAGGGGGCCGGGCAATGAGCAGTTCTTC.

The DNA of the CDR3 is TGTGCCATCAGTGAACCCAGACAGGGGAGGGCGCGTGGCTACACCTTC. Translating gives CAISEPRQGRARGYTF. The rearrangement uses TRBV10-3 and TRBJ1-2, with 8 bases identical to TRBD1. Germline loops: CDR1 ENHRY, CDR2 SYGVKD. J was trimmed by 7 bases and V by 3 bases; bases with no gene match: 13. The CDR3 extends over 16 amino acids.

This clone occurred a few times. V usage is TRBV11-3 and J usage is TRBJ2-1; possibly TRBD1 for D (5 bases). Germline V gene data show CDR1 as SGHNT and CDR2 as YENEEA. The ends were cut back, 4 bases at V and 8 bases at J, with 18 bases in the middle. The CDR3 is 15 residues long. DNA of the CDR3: TGTGCCAGCAGCTCCCCCCTTGGGGAAGGGGATGAGCAGTTCTTC. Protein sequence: CASSSPLGEGDEQFF.

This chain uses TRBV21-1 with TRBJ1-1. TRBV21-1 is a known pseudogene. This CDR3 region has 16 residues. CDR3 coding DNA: TGTGCCAGCCATTCTGGGAGGGGGTTTATGAACACTGAAGCTTTCTTT. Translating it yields CASHSGRGFMNTEAFF.

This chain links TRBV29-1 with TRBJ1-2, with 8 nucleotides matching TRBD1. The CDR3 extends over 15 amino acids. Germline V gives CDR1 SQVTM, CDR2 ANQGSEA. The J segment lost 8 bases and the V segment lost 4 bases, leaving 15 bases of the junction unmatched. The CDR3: CSVVHRGRSGDGYTF. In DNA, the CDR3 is TGCAGCGTTGTTCACAGGGGGAGATCGGGGGACGGCTACACCTTC.

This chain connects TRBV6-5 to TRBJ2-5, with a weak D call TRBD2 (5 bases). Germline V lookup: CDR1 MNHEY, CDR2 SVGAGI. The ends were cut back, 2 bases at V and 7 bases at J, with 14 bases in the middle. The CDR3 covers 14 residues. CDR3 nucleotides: TGTGCCAGCAGTTACGGACCCGGGGTGCGGACCCAGTACTTC. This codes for CASSYGPGVRTQYF.

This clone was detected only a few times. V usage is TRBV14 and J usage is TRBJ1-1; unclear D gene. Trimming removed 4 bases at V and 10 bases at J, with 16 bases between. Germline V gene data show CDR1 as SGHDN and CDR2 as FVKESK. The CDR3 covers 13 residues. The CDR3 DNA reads TGTGCCAGCAGCCTTGGTATACGGTCGAGAGCTTTCTTT. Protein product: CASSLGIRSRAFF.

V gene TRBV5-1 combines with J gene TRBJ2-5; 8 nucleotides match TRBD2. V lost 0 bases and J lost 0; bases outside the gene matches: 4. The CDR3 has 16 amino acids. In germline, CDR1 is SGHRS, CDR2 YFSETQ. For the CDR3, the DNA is TGCGCCAGCAGCTTGGTTCCGGGAGGGTACCAAGAGACCCAGTACTTC. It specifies CASSLVPGGYQETQYF.

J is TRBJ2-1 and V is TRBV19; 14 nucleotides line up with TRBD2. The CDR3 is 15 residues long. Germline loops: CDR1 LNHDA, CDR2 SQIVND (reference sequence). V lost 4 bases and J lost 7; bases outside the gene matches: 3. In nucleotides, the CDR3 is TGTGCCAGTAGTACTGGGACTAGCGGGAGTAATGAGCAGTTCTTC. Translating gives CASSTGTSGSNEQFF.

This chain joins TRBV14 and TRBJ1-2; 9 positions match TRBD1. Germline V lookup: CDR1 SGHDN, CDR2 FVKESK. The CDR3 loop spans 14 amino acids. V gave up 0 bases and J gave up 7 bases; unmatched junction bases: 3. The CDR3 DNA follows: TGTGCCAGCAGCCAAGATTGGACAGGGGCTGGCTACACCTTC. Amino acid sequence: CASSQDWTGAGYTF.

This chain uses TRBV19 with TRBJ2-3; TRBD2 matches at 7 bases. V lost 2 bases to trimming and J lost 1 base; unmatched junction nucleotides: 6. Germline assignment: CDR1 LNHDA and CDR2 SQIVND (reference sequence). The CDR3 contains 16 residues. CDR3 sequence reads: CASSIIPSGGTDTQYF. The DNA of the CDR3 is TGTGCCAGTAGTATAATTCCGAGCGGGGGCACAGATACGCAGTATTTT.

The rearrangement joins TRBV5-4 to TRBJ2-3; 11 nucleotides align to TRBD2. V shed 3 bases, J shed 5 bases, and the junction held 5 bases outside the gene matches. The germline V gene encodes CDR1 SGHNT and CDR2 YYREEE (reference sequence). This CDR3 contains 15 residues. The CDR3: CASSSSGGREDTQYF. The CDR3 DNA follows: TGTGCCAGCAGCTCTAGCGGGGGGCGGGAAGATACGCAGTATTTT.

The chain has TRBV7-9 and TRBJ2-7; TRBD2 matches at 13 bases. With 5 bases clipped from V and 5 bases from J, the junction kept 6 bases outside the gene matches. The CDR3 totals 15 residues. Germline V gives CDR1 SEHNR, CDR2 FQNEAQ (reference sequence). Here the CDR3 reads CASSIGLAGAHEQYF. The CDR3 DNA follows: TGTGCCAGCAGCATCGGACTAGCGGGAGCCCACGAGCAGTACTTC.

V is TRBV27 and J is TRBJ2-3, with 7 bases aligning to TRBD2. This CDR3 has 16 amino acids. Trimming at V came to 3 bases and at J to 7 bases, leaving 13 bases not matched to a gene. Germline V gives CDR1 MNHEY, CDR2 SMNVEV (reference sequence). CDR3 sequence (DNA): TGTGCCAGCAGTTTCCCCAGGCAGGACGGGACTAATACGCAGTATTTT. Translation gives CASSFPRQDGTNTQYF.

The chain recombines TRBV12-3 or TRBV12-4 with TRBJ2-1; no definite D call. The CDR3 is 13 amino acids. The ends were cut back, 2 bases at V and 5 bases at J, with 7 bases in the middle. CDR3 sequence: CASSLTADNEQFF. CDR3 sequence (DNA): TGTGCCAGCAGTTTAACCGCGGACAATGAGCAGTTCTTC.